Listed below are T cell receptor beta chains from one sample, sequenced in a study of T cell responses to AZD1222 COVID-19 vaccine. Sequenced by immunoSEQ multiplex PCR; TCRdb stores in-frame clones only, minus some. The data hold about 140,000 clones, with over 85% observed a single time. The sequences come from peripheral blood, collected on day 0 of AZD1222 vaccination. All receptors come from an adult in good health. CDR3s include the opening cysteine and the closing phenylalanine or tryptophan. The D gene is left open where the match is weak. Size is omitted from some rows. Given values are once, few, many or a class for expanded clones.

V gene	J gene	D gene	clone size	CDR3 DNA	CDR3 protein
TRBV28	TRBJ1-2	NA	NA	TGTGCCAGCAGTTCCCGGACAGCCCTAATCTATGGCTACACCTTC	CASSSRTALIYGYTF
TRBV3-1/TRBV3-2	TRBJ2-1	NA	NA	TGTGCCAGCAGCCAAGTGCACTACAATGAGCAGTTCTTC	CASSQVHYNEQFF
TRBV9	TRBJ1-1	NA	NA	TGTGCCAGCAGCGTACTAATGAACACTGAAGCTTTCTTT	CASSVLMNTEAFF
TRBV5-6	TRBJ1-1	NA	NA	TGTGCCAGCAGCCAACAGGTTGTGAACACTGAAGCTTTCTTT	CASSQQVVNTEAFF
TRBV19	TRBJ1-4	NA	NA	TGTGCCAGTAGTACCGCAGGGCGTACCGAAGAAAAACTGTTTTTT	CASSTAGRTEEKLFF
TRBV27	TRBJ2-7	TRBD2	NA	TGTGCCAGCAGTTTATCTCCCGGGACTACTACCTACGAGCAGTACTTC	CASSLSPGTTTYEQYF
TRBV27	TRBJ2-1	TRBD2	few	TGTGCCAGCAGCCCTACTAGCGAAGTCTACAATGAGCAGTTCTTC	CASSPTSEVYNEQFF
TRBV19	TRBJ2-7	TRBD2	NA	TGTGCCAGTAGTAATCTTTTCGGGAGGGCCTTCGAGCAGTACTTC	CASSNLFGRAFEQYF
TRBV6-5	TRBJ2-3	TRBD2	once	TGTGCCAGCAGACGAGCGGGAGCTAGCACAGATACGCAGTATTTT	CASRRAGASTDTQYF
TRBV6-5	TRBJ2-5	NA	NA	TGTGCCAGCAGCGTTCGAGCGGATAGAGAGACCCAGTACTTC	CASSVRADRETQYF
TRBV2	TRBJ1-2	NA	NA	TGTGCCAGCAGTGTTGACCCCGGATATGGCTACACCTTC	CASSVDPGYGYTF
TRBV4-1	TRBJ1-4	NA	NA	TGCGCCAGCAGCAGAGGGGGGCGAGGTGAAAAACTGTTTTTT	CASSRGGRGEKLFF
TRBV7-3	TRBJ2-3	NA	NA	TGTGCCAGCAGCTTAACGGCGGTTGTAACAGATACGCAGTATTTT	CASSLTAVVTDTQYF
TRBV3-1/TRBV3-2	TRBJ2-7	NA	NA	TGTGCCAGCAGCACTTATTACGAGCAGTACTTC	CASSTYYEQYF
TRBV13	TRBJ1-6	NA	NA	TGTGCCAGCAATAACCTTGGGAATTCACCCCTCCACTTT	CASNNLGNSPLHF
TRBV2	TRBJ1-4	TRBD1	NA	TGTGCCAGCAGTGAAAACAGGGGGCTAGCAAAACTGTTTTTT	CASSENRGLAKLFF
TRBV11-2	TRBJ1-3	NA	NA	TGTGCCAGCAGCTTACTGACGGTGGGAAACACCATATATTTT	CASSLLTVGNTIYF
TRBV6-5	TRBJ2-1	NA	once	TGTGCCAGCAGGATCTACAATGAGCAGTTCTTC	CASRIYNEQFF
TRBV10-3	TRBJ1-5	TRBD1	once	TGTGCCATCAGTGTAGGGCGACAGGGGAGAGGCAATCAGCCCCAGCATTTT	CAISVGRQGRGNQPQHF
TRBV5-1	TRBJ2-5	NA	NA	TGCGCCAGCAGACTGGCCTCTCTAGAGACCCAGTACTTC	CASRLASLETQYF
TRBV5-5	TRBJ1-2	NA	once	TGTGCCAGCAGTTTCCCCGGGGCCCCCTATGGCTACACCTTC	CASSFPGAPYGYTF
TRBV14	TRBJ2-5	NA	NA	TGTGCCAGCAGCCAAGTCTCGAGGACCCAGTACTTC	CASSQVSRTQYF
TRBV29-1	TRBJ1-6	TRBD1	NA	TGCAGCGTCCGGGACAGGGGTACTAATTCACCCCTCCACTTT	CSVRDRGTNSPLHF
TRBV15	TRBJ1-4	TRBD1	few	TGTGCCACCAGCCCGAAGGGGGCCCGGACTAATGAAAAACTGTTTTTT	CATSPKGARTNEKLFF
TRBV27	TRBJ2-5	TRBD2	NA	TGTGCCAGCAGTGGGACTAGCGGGGGGAAAGAGACCCAGTACTTC	CASSGTSGGKETQYF
TRBV5-4	TRBJ2-6	NA	NA	TGTGCCAGCAGCTTTCGTCCCTCTGGGGCCAACGTCCTGACTTTC	CASSFRPSGANVLTF